This TCR beta chain was observed in a study of prognosis after radiotherapy for stage I lung cancer. Looking at the study overall: With around 13 men and six or seven women, the cohort's median age was roughly 70 years, range roughly 50–95. Patients with tumors diagnosed as squamous cell carcinoma numbered over five, and those with adenocarcinoma around 11.

A draw of 5 to 6.5 milliliters of peripheral blood took place at each of two time points. Regarding this clonotype: One end of the junction is discordant with germline, which a read error may explain.

Using two-round multiplex PCR, the authors amplified TCR beta CDR3 from genomic DNA. Gene-specific TRBV and TRBJ primers were used in PCR round one. TCRdb re-analysed the multiplex PCR reads in MiXCR, keeping a single row per CDR3 protein. The sample lists around 56,000 distinct CDR3 sequences, approximately 26% occurring once. Germline-derived CDR1 and CDR2 are MNHEY and SVGAGI. The CDR3 is made up of 14 amino acids. The sample here was PBMCs, taken before or after stereotactic body radiation therapy (not recorded which). The V and J genes are TRBV6-5 and TRBJ2-7; D is perhaps TRBD2 (6 bases). The source is a donor aged 50 or older with non-small cell lung cancer. The CDR3 reads CASIYSRRGWEQYF. DNA for the CDR3: TGTGCCAGCATTTACTCTAGGCGGGGTTGGGAGCAGTACTTC.